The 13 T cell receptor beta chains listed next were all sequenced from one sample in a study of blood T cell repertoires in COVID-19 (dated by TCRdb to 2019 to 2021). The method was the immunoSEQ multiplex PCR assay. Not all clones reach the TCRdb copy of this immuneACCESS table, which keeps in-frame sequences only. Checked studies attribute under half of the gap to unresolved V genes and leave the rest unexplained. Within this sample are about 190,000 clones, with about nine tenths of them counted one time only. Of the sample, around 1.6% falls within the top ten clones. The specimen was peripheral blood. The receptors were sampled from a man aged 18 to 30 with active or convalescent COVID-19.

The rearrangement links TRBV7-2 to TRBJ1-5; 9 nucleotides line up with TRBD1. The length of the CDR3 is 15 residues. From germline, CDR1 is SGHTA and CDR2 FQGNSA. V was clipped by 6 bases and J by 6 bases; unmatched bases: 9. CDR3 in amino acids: CASSFTGGLGQPQHF. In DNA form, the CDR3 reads TGTGCCAGCAGTTTCACAGGGGGCCTTGGTCAGCCCCAGCATTTT.

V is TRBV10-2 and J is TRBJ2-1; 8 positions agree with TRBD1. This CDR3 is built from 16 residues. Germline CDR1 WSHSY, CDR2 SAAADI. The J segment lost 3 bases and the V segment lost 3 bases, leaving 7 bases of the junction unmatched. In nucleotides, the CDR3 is TGCGCCAGCAGTGATACCGGGACAGGTATCTACAATGAGCAGTTCTTC. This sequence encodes CASSDTGTGIYNEQFF.

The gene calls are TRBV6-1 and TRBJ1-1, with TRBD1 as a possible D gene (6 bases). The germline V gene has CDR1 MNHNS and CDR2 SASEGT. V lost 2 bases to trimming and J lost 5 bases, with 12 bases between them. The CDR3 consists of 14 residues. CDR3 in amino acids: CASSEWPTGTEAFF. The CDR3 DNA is TGTGCCAGCAGTGAATGGCCAACAGGGACTGAAGCTTTCTTT.

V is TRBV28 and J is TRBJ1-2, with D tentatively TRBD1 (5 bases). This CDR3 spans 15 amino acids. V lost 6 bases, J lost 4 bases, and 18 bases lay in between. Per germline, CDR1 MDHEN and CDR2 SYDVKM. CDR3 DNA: TGTGCCAGCAGGCTTGGACAAAACCCCCCCTATGGCTACACCTTC. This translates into CASRLGQNPPYGYTF.

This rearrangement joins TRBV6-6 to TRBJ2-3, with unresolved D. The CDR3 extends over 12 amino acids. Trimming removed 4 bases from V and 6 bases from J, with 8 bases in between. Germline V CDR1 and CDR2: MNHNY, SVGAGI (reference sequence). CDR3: CASSSSLDTQYF. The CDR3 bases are TGTGCCAGCAGTTCGAGTTTGGATACGCAGTATTTT.

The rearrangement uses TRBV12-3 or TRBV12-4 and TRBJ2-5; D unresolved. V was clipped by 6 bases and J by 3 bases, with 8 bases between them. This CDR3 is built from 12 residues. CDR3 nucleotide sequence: TGTGCCAGCAGCTATACGGAAGAGACCCAGTACTTC. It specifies CASSYTEETQYF.

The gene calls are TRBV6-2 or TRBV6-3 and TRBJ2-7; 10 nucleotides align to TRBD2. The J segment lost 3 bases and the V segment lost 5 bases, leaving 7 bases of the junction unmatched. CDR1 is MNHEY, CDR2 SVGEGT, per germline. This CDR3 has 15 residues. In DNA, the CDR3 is TGTGCCAGCAGTATCCGGACTAGCGGCCTCTACGAGCAGTACTTC. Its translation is CASSIRTSGLYEQYF.

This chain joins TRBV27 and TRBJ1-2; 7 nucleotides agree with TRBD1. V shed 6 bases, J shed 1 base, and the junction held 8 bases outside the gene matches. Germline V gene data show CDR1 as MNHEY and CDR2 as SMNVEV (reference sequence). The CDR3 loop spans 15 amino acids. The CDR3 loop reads CASRLNRQGNYGYTF. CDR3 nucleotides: TGTGCCAGCAGACTAAACCGACAGGGTAACTATGGCTACACCTTC.

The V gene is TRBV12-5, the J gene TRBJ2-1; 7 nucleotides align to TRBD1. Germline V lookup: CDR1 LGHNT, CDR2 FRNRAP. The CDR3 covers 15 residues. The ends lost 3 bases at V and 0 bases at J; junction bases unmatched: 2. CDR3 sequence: CASGFDRVSYNEQFF. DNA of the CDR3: TGTGCTAGTGGTTTTGACAGGGTCTCCTACAATGAGCAGTTCTTC.

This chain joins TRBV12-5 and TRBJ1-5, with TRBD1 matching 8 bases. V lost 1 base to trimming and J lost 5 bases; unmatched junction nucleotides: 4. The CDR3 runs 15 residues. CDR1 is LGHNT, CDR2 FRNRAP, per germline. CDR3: CASGLGTGLDQPQHF. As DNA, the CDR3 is TGTGCTAGTGGTTTGGGGACAGGGTTAGATCAGCCCCAGCATTTT.

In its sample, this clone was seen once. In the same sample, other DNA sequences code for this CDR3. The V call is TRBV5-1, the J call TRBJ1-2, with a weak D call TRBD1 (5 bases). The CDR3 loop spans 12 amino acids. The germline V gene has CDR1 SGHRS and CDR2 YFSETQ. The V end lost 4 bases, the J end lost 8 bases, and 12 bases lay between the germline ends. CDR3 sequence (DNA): TGCGCCAGCAGCCTCCAAGGGGAAGGCTACACCTTC. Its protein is CASSLQGEGYTF.

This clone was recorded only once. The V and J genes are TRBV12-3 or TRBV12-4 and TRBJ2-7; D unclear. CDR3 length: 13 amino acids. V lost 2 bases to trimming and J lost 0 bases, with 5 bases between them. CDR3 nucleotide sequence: TGTGCCAGCAGTTTATGGAGCTCCTACGAGCAGTACTTC. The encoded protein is CASSLWSSYEQYF.

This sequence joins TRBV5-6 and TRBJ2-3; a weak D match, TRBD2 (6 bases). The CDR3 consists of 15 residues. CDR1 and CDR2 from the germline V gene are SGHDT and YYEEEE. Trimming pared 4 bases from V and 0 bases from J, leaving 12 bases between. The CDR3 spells CASSPSGGSTDTQYF. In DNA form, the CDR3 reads TGTGCCAGCAGCCCGAGTGGAGGGAGCACAGATACGCAGTATTTT.